A single T cell receptor (beta chain) is shown here with its context. The CDR3 totals 15 residues. V dropped 5 bases and J dropped 1 base, with 15 bases sitting between them. The germline V gene has CDR1 SGHTA and CDR2 FQGTGA. In the source study's methods: Estimates of nucleated cell counts were drawn from the amplification of reference gene primers. Here immunoSEQ multiplex PCR was the method, and the copy in TCRdb shows in-frame clones only, minus some. The V and J calls and clone size come from that table; D and trimming were worked out from the DNA. The top ten hold 2% to 2.5% of the sample, which has 250,000 to 300,000 clones, approximately 90% seen once. This sample stems from a study of blood T cell repertoires in COVID-19. Study information: PBMCs, B-cell-depleted T cells, or T cells were the source of the cDNA or gDNA that made up the material.

This receptor was obtained from a woman in her 30s with COVID-19, enrolled during active disease. The chain combines TRBV7-3 with TRBJ2-7; the D gene is possibly TRBD2 (6 bases). Specimen: peripheral blood. For the CDR3, the DNA is TGTGCCAGCAGCCTGGGGGGAGCAAGTTCCTACGAGCAGTACTTC. It is translated as CASSLGGASSYEQYF.